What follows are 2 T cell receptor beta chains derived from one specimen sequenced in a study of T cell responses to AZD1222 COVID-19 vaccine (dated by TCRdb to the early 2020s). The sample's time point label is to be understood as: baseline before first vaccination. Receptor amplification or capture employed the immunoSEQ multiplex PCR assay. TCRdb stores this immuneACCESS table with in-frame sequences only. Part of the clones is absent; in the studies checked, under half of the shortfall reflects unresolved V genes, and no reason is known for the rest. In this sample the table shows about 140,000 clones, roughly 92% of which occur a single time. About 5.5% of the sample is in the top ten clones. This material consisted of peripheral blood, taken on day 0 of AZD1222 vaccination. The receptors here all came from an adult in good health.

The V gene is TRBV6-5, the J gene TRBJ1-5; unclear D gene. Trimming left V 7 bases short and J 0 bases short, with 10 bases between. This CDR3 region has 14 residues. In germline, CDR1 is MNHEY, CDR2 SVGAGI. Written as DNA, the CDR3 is TGTGCCAGCATTCAGGTGTATAGCAATCAGCCCCAGCATTTT. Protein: CASIQVYSNQPQHF.

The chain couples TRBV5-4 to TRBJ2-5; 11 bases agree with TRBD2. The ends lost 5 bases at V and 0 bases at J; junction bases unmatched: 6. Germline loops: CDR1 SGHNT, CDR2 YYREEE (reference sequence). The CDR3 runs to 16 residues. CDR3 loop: CASSPGTSGYQETQYF. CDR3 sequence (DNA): TGTGCCAGCAGTCCCGGGACTAGCGGATACCAAGAGACCCAGTACTTC.